This entry features one T cell receptor (beta chain) sequence. What it binds is not known. This CDR3 is 13 amino acids long. Trimming stripped 5 bases from V and 2 bases from J, with 9 bases between. Germline V CDR1 and CDR2: LNHDA, SQIVND (reference sequence). Method: immunoSEQ multiplex PCR; TCRdb's copy keeps in-frame clones and lacks some. This table holds approximately 130,000 clones, 85% to 95% found once. These data originate in a study of graft-versus-host responses after intestinal transplantation. The receptor comes from a human donor who received an intestinal transplant. The chain links TRBV19 to TRBJ2-5; tentative D call: TRBD2 (5 bases). The sample in question was unstimulated CD4+ T cells sorted from spleen or lymph node cells, obtained before intestinal transplant. The CDR3 DNA follows: TGTGCCAGTAGTGAGGGATTACAAGAGACCCAGTACTTC. Its translation: CASSEGLQETQYF.